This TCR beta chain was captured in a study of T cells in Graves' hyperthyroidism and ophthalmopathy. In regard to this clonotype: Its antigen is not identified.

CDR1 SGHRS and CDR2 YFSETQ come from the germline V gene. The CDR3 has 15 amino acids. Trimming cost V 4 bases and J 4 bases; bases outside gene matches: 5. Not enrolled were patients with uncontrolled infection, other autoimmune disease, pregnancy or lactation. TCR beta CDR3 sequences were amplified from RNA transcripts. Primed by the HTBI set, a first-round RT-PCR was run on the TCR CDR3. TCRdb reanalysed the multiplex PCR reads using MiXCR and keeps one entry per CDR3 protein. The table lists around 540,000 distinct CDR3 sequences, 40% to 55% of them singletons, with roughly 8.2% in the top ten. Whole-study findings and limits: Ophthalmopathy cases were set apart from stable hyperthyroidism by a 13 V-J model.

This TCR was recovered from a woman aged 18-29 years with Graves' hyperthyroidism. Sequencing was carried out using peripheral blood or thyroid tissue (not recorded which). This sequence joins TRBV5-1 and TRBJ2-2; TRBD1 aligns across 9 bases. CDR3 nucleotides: TGCGCCAGCAGCCCTACAGGGGGCGTCACCGGGGAGCTGTTTTTT. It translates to CASSPTGGVTGELFF.